By sample share, the clone carrying this T cell receptor (beta chain) is large. Its matching antigen is unknown. The entry originates in a study of vaccination and CD4 T cells after COVID-19. Germline-derived CDR1 and CDR2 are DFQATT and SNEGSKA (reference sequence). The CDR3 runs 12 residues. Trimming removed 6 bases from V and 0 bases from J, with 8 bases in between. Treatment of the sample: approximately 9-day PBMC culture with coronavirus spike peptide pools or control peptides (ViraFEST assay). Investigators obtained the unexposed donor's CD4+ T cells before the COVID-19 pandemic (2011-2018). The Oncomine TCR Beta short-read assay generated sequence data from the DNA of cultured CD4+ T cells. Using its own MiXCR run on the PCR reads, TCRdb lists one record per CDR3 protein. The sample shows about 280 distinct CDR3 sequences, 10% to 13% of them seen only once.

The rearrangement links TRBV20-1 to TRBJ1-1; no firm D call. This receptor was obtained from a human donor in good health. The sequenced material came from CD4+ T cells from blood, cultured in vitro. In nucleotides, the CDR3 is TGCAGTGCCCCCCTTATGAACACTGAAGCTTTCTTT. Translated: CSAPLMNTEAFF.